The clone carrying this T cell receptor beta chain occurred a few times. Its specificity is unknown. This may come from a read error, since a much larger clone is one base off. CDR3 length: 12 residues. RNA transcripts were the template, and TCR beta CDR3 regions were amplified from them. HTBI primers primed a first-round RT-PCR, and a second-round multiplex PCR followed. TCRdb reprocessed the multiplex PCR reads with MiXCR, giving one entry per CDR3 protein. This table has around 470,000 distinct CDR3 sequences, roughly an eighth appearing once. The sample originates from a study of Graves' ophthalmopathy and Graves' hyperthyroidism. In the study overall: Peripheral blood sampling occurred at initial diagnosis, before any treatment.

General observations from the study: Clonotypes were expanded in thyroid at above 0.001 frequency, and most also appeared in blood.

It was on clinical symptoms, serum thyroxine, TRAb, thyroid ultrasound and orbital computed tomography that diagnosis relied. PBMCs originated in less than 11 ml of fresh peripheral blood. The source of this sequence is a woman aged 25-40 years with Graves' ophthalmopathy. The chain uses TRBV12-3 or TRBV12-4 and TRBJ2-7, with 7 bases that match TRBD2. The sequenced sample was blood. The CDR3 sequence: CAGSSQRGEQYF. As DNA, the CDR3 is TGTGCCGGCAGTTCCCAGCGGGGCGAGCAGTACTTC.